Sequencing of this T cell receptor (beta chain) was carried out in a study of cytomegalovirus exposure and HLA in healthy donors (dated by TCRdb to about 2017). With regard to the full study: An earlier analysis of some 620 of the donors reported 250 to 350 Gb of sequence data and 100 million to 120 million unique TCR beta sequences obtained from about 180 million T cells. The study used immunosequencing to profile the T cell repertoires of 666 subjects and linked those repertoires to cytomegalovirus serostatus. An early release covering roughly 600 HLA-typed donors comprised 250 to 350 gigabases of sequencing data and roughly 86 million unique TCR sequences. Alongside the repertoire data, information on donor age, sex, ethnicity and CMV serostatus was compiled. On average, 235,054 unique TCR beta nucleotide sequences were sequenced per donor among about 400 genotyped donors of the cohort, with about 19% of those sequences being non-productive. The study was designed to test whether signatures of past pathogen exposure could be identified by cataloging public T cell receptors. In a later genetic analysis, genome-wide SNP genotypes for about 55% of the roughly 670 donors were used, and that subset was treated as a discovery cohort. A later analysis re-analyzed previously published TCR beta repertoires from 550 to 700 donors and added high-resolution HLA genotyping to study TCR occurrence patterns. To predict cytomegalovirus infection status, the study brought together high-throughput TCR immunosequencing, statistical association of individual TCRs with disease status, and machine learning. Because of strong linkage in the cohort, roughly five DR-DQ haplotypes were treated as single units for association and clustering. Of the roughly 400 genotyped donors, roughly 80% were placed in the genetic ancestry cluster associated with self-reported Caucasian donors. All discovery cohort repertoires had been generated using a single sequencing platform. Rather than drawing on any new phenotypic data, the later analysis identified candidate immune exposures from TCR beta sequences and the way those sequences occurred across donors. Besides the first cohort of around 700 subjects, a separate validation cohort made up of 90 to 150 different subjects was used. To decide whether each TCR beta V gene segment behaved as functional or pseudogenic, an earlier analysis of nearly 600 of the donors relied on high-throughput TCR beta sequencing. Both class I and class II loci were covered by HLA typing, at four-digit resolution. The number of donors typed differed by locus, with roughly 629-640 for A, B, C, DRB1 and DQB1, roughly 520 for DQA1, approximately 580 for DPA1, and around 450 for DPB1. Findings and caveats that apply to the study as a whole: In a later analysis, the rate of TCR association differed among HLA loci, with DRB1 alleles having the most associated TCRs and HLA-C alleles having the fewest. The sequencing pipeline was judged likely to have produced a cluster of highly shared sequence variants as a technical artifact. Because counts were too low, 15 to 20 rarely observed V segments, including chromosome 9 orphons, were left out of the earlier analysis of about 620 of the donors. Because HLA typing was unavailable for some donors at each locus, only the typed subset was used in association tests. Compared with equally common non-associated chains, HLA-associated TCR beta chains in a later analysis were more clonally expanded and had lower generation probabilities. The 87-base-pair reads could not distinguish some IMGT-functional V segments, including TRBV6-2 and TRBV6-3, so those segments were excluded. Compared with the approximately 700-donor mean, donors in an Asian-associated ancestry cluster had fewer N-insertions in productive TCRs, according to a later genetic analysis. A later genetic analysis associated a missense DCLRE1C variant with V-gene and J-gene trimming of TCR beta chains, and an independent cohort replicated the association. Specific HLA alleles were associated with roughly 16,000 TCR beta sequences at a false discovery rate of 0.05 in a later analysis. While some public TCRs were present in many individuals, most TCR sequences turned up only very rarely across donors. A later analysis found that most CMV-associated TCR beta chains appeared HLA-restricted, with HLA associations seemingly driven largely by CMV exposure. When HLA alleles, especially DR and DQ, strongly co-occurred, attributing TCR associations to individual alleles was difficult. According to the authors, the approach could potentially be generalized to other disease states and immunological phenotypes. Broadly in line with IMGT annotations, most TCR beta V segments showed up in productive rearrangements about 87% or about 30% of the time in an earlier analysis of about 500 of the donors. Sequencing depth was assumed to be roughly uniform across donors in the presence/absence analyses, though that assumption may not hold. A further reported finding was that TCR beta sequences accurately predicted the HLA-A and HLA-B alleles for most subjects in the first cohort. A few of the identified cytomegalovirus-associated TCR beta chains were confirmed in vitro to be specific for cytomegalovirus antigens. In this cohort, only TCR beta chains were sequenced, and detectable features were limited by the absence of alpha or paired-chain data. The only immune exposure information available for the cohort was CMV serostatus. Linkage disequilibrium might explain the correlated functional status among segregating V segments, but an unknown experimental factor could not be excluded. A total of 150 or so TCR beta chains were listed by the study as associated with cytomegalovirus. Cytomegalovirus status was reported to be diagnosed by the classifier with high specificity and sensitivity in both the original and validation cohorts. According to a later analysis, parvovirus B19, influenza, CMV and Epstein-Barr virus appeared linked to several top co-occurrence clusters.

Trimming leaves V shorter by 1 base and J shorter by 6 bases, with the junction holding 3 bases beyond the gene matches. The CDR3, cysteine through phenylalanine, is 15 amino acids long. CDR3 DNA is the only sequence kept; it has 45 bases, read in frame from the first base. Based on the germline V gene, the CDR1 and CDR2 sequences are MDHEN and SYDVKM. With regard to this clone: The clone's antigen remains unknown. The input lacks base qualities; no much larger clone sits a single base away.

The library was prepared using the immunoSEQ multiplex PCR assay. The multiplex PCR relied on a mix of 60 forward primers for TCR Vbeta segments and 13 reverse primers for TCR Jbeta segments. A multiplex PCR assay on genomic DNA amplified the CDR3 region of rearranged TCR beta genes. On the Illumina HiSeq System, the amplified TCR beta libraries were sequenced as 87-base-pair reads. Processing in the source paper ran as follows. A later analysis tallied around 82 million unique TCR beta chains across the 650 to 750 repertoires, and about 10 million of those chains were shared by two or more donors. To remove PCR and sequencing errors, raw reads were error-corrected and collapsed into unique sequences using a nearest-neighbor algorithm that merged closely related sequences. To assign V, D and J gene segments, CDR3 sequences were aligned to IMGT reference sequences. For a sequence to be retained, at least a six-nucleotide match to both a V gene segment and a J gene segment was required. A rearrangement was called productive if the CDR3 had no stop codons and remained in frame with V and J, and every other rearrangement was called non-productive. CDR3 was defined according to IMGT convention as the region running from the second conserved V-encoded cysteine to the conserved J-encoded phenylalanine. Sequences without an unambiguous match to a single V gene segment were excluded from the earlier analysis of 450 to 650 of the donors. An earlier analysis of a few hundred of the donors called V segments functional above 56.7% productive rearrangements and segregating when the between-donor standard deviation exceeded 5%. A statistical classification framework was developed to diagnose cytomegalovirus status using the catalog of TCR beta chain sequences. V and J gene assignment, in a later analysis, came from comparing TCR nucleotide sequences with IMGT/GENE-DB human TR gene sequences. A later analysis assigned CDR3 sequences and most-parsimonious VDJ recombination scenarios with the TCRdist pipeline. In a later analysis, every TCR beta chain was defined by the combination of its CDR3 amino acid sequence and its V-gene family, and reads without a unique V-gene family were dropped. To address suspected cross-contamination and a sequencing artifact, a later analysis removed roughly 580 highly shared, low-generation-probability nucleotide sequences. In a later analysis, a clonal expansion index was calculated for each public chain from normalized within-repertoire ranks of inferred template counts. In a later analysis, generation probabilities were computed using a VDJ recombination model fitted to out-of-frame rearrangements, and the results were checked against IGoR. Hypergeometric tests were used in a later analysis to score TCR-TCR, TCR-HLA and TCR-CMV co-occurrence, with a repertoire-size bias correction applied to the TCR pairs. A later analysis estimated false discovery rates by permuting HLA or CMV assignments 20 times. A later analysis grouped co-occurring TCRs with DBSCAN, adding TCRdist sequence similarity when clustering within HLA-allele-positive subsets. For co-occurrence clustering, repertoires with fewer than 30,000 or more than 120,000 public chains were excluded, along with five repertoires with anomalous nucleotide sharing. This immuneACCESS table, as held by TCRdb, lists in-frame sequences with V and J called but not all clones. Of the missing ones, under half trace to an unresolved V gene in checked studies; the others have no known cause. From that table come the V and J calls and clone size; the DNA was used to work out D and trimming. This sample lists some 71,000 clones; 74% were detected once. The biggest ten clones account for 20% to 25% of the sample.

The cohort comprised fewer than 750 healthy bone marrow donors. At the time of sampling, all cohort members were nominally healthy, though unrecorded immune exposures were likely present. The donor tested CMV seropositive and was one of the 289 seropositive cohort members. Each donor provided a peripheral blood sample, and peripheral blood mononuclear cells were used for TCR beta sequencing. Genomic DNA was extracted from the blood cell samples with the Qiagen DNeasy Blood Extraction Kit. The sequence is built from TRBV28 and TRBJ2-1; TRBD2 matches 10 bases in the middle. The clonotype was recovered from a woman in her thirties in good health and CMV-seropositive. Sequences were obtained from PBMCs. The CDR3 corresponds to CASSLYRTSGNEQFF. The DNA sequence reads TGTGCCAGCAGTTTATACCGGACTAGCGGCAATGAGCAGTTCTTC. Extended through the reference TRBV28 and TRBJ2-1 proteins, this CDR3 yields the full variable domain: DVKVTQSSRYLVKRTGEKVFLECVQDMDHENMFWYRQDPGLGLRLIYFSYDVKMKEKGDIPEGYSVSREKKERFSLILESASTNQTSMYLCASSLYRTSGNEQFFGPGTRLTVL.